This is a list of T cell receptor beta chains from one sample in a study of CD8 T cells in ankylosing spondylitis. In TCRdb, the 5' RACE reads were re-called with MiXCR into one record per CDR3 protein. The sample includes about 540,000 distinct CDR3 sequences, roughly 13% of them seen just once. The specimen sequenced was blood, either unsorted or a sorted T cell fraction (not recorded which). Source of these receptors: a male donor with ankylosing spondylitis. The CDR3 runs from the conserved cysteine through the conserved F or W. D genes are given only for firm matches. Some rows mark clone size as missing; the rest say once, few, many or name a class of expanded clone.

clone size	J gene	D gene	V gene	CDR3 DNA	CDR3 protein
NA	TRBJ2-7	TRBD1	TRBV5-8	TGTGCCAGCAGCTTCCCGGGACAGGGTAAAAACGAGCAGTACTTC	CASSFPGQGKNEQYF
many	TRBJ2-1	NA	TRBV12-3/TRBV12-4	TGTGCCAGCAGTCCATGGACAGAGTACAATGAGCAGTTCTTC	CASSPWTEYNEQFF
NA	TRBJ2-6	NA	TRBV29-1	TGCAGCGTTGAATTGGCGGGGTTCTCTGGGGCCAACGTCCTGACTTTC	CSVELAGFSGANVLTF
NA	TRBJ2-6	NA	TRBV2	TGTGCCAGCAGTCGCAGGACACAGACGTTCTCTGGGGCCAACGTCCTGACTTTC	CASSRRTQTFSGANVLTF
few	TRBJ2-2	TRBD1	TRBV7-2	TGTGCCAGCAGCCCGGACAGGGCCATCGCGAACACCGGGGAGCTGTTTTTT	CASSPDRAIANTGELFF
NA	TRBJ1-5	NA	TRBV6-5	TGTGCCAGCCGTTGGACCCCGAGGGGGGATCAGCCCCAGCATTTT	CASRWTPRGDQPQHF
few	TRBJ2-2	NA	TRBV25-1	TGTGCCAGCAGTGAAGGGGGGGCGATCACCGGGGAGCTGTTTTTT	CASSEGGAITGELFF
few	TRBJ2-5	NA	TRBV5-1	TGCGCCAGCAGCCCCCGAGTCCGTCTGGCTGAAGAGACCCAGTACTTC	CASSPRVRLAEETQYF
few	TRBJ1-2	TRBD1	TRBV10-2	TGCGCCAGCAGAGAATCCGGGACAGTCTATGGCTACACCTTC	CASRESGTVYGYTF
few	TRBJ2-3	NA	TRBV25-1	TGTGCCAGCACGGGGGCAGATACGCAGTATTTT	CASTGADTQYF
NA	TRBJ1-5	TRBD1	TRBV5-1	TGCGCCAGCAGCTTGAACCCCACAGGGGGGGAGGATCAGCCCCAGCATTTT	CASSLNPTGGEDQPQHF
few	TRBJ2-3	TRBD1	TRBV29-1	TGCAGCGTGGCCGGGACAGGGGTTGGGCGCACAGATACGCAGTATTTT	CSVAGTGVGRTDTQYF
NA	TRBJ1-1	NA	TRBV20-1	TGCAGTGCTAGAAGGGGGGCTGATGCTTTCTTT	CSARRGADAFF
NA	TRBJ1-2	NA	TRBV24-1	TGTGCCACCAGTGATACCGGGACGAGAGACTCTGGCTACACCTTC	CATSDTGTRDSGYTF
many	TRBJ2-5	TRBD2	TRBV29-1	TGCAGCGTTGAATTTAGCGGGATCCAAGAGACCCAGTACTTC	CSVEFSGIQETQYF
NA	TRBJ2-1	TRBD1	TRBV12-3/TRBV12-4	TGTGCCGACAGGGCCCCCAGCGGTGAGCAGTTCTTC	CADRAPSGEQFF
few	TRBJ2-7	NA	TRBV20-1	TGCTCAGGCTTGGACCACGAGCAGTACTTC	CSGLDHEQYF
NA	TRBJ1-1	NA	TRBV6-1	TGTGCCAGCACCACCGGGGGCACTGAAGCTTTCTTT	CASTTGGTEAFF
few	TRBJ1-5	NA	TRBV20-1	TGCAGTGCTAGCTTGCCAGGATGGGATCAGCCCCAGCATTTT	CSASLPGWDQPQHF
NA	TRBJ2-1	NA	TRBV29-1	TGCAGCGTTTTCGAAATTAGCTCCTACAATGAGCAGTTCTTC	CSVFEISSYNEQFF
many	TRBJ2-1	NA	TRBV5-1	TGCGCCAGCAGTCCTGGAGGAATCTACGAAAATGAGCAGTTCTTC	CASSPGGIYENEQFF
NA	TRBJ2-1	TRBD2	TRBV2	TGTGCCAACAGTATCGGACTAGCGGGATCCCGGGAGCAGTTCTTC	CANSIGLAGSREQFF
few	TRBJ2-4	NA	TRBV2	TGTGCCAGCAGTCAGACTGGAATAAGCCTAAACATTCAGTACTTC	CASSQTGISLNIQYF